This T cell receptor (beta chain) was sequenced in a study of blood T cell repertoires in COVID-19. Study-wide background: COVID-19 samples, acute and convalescent, were from the United States, Italy and Spain.

In terms of age and location, participants ranged from roughly 18 to 100 years and lived in about 25 US areas. Two negative PCRs, clearance, or symptom resolution had been documented for recovered Cohort 3 donors. Original methodology: Scientists estimated how many nucleated cells there were by amplifying reference gene primers. Clones were sequenced by immunoSEQ multiplex PCR, and TCRdb holds only the in-frame ones, with some missing. That table supplies the V and J calls and clone size; D and trimming were determined from the DNA. Among about 230,000 clones listed, approximately 84% were seen once. The V and J ends lost 5 bases and 1 base respectively, with 15 bases between them. The CDR3 has 15 residues. CDR1 is SEHNR, CDR2 FQNEAQ, per germline (reference sequence).

This TCR derives from a man younger than 30 who had recovered from COVID-19. The chain couples TRBV7-9 to TRBJ2-7, with a weak D call TRBD1 (6 bases). Sequencing input: PBMCs or T cells enriched from blood (not recorded which). The DNA for the CDR3 is TGTGCCAGCAGCCCCTCACAGGGCTTATCCTACGAGCAGTACTTC. Translation gives CASSPSQGLSYEQYF.